The 21 T cell receptor beta chains below were found in one sample sequenced in a study of blood T cells in healthy people across ages. Alongside a J-beta primer mix, a sample-barcoded 5' primer served in a second PCR lasting 7 to 11 cycles. TCRdb independently ran MiXCR on the 5' RACE reads; one entry per CDR3 protein. The data contain 660,000 or so distinct CDR3 sequences, 58% of them seen just once; the ten biggest clones take up roughly 34%. Sequencing was performed on blood. Source of these receptors: a man aged 60 to 75 in good health.

Comment on this clonotype: A junction end diverges from the germline sequence, so it may reflect a read error. This sequence joins TRBV4-1 and TRBJ2-5, with 11 bases that match TRBD2. The CDR3 has 16 amino acids. Germline lookup yields CDR1 MGHRA and CDR2 YSYEKL. Here the CDR3 DNA reads TGCGCCAGCAGCCAAACGTCGACTAGCGGGGAAGAGGCCCAGTACTTC. Its translation: CASSQTSTSGEEAQYF.

The rearrangement links TRBV20-1 to TRBJ1-1; the D gene is possibly TRBD1 (5 bases). Germline-derived CDR1 and CDR2 are DFQATT and SNEGSKA (reference sequence). Trimming shortened V by 6 bases and J by 6 bases, and 14 bases separated the two germline ends. The CDR3 has 12 amino acids. Written as DNA, the CDR3 is TGCAGTGCCCCGCTAGGGGCGGCTGAAGCTTTCTTT. Encoded protein: CSAPLGAAEAFF.

The V and J genes are TRBV3-1 and TRBJ2-5; D is perhaps TRBD2 (5 bases). The end of the DNA fits TRBJ2-7 better, so the J call may be wrong. Germline CDR1 is LGHDT and CDR2 is YNNKEL (reference sequence). The CDR3 spans 13 residues. The CDR3 DNA sequence: TGTGCCAGCGCTCCCGCGGGTATCTACGAGCAGTACTTC. This encodes CASAPAGIYEQYF.

This clonotype was counted between two and nine times. CDR3 in DNA: TGTGCCAGCAGTTACTCGGTAGGGGAAGGACAGCCCCAGCATTTT. Amino acid sequence: CASSYSVGEGQPQHF. The chain recombines TRBV6-5 with TRBJ1-5, with a tentative D call TRBD1 (5 bases). In germline, CDR1 is MNHEY, CDR2 SVGAGI. The CDR3 runs 15 residues. Trimming removed 0 bases at V and 7 bases at J, with 13 bases between.

The chain is built from TRBV5-1 and TRBJ2-5; D unclear. The CDR3 extends over 15 amino acids. The V and J ends lost 7 bases and 4 bases respectively, with 20 bases between them. Per the germline V gene, CDR1 is SGHRS and CDR2 is YFSETQ. CDR3 nucleotide sequence: TGCGCCAGCCGCCAAGTTTCTTTGAGCCGAGAGACCCAGTACTTC. This gives the protein CASRQVSLSRETQYF.

The chain carries TRBV5-1 and TRBJ1-5; 8 positions match TRBD1. CDR1 is SGHRS and CDR2 is YFSETQ in the germline V gene. The CDR3 spans 14 residues. J gave up 6 bases and V 4 bases, and 6 bases lay outside the gene matches. The CDR3 nucleotides are TGCGCCAGCAGCGCAACAGGGGGTCGTCAGCCCCAGCATTTT. As protein: CASSATGGRQPQHF.

This chain uses TRBV12-3 or TRBV12-4 with TRBJ2-5; D tentatively fits TRBD1 or TRBD2 (5 bases each). The CDR3 is 13 amino acids. Trimming took 6 bases from V and 5 from J, leaving 13 bases between them. The CDR3 sequence is CASRPGPGETQYF. Written as DNA, the CDR3 is TGTGCCAGCAGGCCGGGGCCTGGCGAGACCCAGTACTTC.

The chain recombines TRBV18 with TRBJ1-1; D remains ambiguous. The CDR3 sequence is 13 residues long. The germline CDR1 and CDR2 sequences are KGHSH and LQKENI. The germline V and J ends were trimmed by 2 bases and 0 bases, with 4 bases remaining between them. The CDR3: CASSPTLNTEAFF. As DNA, the CDR3 is TGTGCCAGCTCACCAACATTGAACACTGAAGCTTTCTTT. Supplemented by reference TRBV18 and TRBJ1-1, the full variable domain reads NAGVMQNPRHLVRRRGQEARLRCSPMKGHSHVYWYRQLPEEGLKFMVYLQKENIIDESGMPKERFSAEFPKEGPSILRIQQVVRGDSAAYFCASSPTLNTEAFFGQGTRLTVV.

This rearrangement joins TRBV7-2 to TRBJ1-2; the D gene is possibly TRBD1 (5 bases). This CDR3 comprises 16 residues. The germline V and J ends were trimmed by 5 bases and 5 bases, with 21 bases remaining between them. Germline CDR1 is SGHTA and CDR2 is FQGNSA. DNA for the CDR3: TGTGCCAGCAGCAAAGGTCCCGGTCAGGGAGAATATGGCTACACCTTC. Translation gives CASSKGPGQGEYGYTF.

This clonotype is a singleton in its sample. Since a much larger clone is just one base distant, this may be a read error. This rearrangement joins TRBV20-1 to TRBJ2-4; 7 bases line up with TRBD1. This CDR3 comprises 13 residues. The germline V gene encodes CDR1 DFQATT and CDR2 SNEGSKA (reference sequence). The CDR3 nucleotides read TGCAGTGCTGGGGGACAGACCAAAAACATTCAGTCCTTC. Encoded protein: CSAGGQTKNIQSF.

The chain recombines TRBV25-1 with TRBJ2-7; the D is unclear. The end of the DNA aligns better with TRBJ2-5, so the J call may be wrong. Germline-derived CDR1 and CDR2 are MGHDK and SYGVNS. This CDR3 is 15 amino acids long. The CDR3 region is CASSEFRSGWETQYF. DNA for the CDR3: TGTGCCAGCAGTGAATTCAGGTCCGGATGGGAGACCCAGTACTTC.

This rearrangement joins TRBV20-1 to TRBJ1-2; D gene unclear. The V end lost 0 bases, the J end lost 0 bases, and 5 bases lay between the germline ends. CDR1 DFQATT and CDR2 SNEGSKA come from the germline V gene (reference sequence). The length of the CDR3 is 13 residues. CDR3 region: CSAREPANYGYTF. The CDR3 DNA reads as TGCAGTGCTAGAGAGCCAGCTAACTATGGCTACACCTTC.

The J gene is TRBJ1-1, the V gene TRBV10-3; D might be TRBD1 (5 bases). V lost 8 bases to trimming and J lost 1 base, with 11 bases between them. Germline V lookup: CDR1 ENHRY, CDR2 SYGVKD. The CDR3 has 13 amino acids. The CDR3 DNA reads TGTGCCATCGGCAGGGAAGGGAACACTGAAGCTTTCTTT. Encoded protein: CAIGREGNTEAFF.

The gene calls are TRBV20-1 and TRBJ2-1; D unclear. Germline loops: CDR1 DFQATT, CDR2 SNEGSKA (reference sequence). CDR3 length equals 10 residues. V was cut by 3 bases and J by 7 bases, with 4 bases left in between. CDR3 sequence (DNA): TGCAGTGCTAGCAGGAATGAGCAGTTCTTC. Its protein product is CSASRNEQFF.

This clonotype was recorded a few times. The rearrangement joins TRBV28 to TRBJ1-5, with D possibly being TRBD1 (6 bases). The length of the CDR3 is 13 residues. V was shortened by 7 bases and J by 7 bases, with 14 bases between the two germline ends. The germline V gene has CDR1 MDHEN and CDR2 SYDVKM. CDR3 region: CASTPTGRQPQHF. CDR3 bases: TGTGCCAGCACCCCGACAGGCAGGCAGCCCCAGCATTTT.

V usage is TRBV6-1 and J usage is TRBJ2-6; no clear D gene. CDR3 length equals 14 residues. Germline CDR1 is MNHNS and CDR2 is SASEGT. The V gene lost 6 bases and the J gene lost 3 bases, with 9 bases spanning the gap. In DNA, the CDR3 is TGTGCCAGCAGCCGCCTTGTTGGGGCCAACGTCCTGACTTTC. Encoded protein: CASSRLVGANVLTF.

In regard to this clonotype: At one end the junction does not follow the germline gene, possibly because of a read error. The chain couples TRBV2 to TRBJ2-5, with 12 nucleotides matching TRBD2. The CDR3 runs to 15 residues. Germline assignment: CDR1 SNHLY and CDR2 FYNNEI. The chain's CDR3 is CASRARTSGEETRYF. CDR3 nucleotides: TGTGCCAGCAGAGCCCGGACTAGCGGGGAAGAGACCCGGTACTTC. Drawing the rest from reference TRBV2 and TRBJ2-5, the complete variable domain is EPEVTQTPSHQVTQMGQEVILRCVPISNHLYFYWYRQILGQKVEFLVSFYNNEISEKSEIFDDQFSVERPDGSNFTLKIRSTKLEDSAMYFCASRARTSGEETRYFGPGTRLLVL.

This clonotype was recorded only once. The rearrangement links TRBV2 to TRBJ2-5, with TRBD2 as a possible D gene (6 bases). V gave up 5 bases and J gave up 3 bases, with 16 bases separating them. CDR1 is SNHLY and CDR2 is FYNNEI in the germline V gene. The CDR3 runs 15 residues. The CDR3 region has the DNA TGTGCCAGCAGTCCATTGGGACTGGCGAAAGAGACCCAGTACTTC. Encoded protein: CASSPLGLAKETQYF.

Turning to this clonotype: An end of the junction differs from the germline gene, which may be a read error. The V and J genes are TRBV20-1 and TRBJ2-5, with TRBD2 identical over 15 bases. CDR1 is DFQATT and CDR2 is SNEGSKA in the germline V gene (reference sequence). The CDR3 contains 16 residues. This CDR3 reads CSAPRTSGGAQENQYF. CDR3 DNA sequence: TGCAGTGCTCCGCGGACTAGCGGGGGGGCCCAAGAGAACCAGTACTTC.

In DNA form, the CDR3 reads TGTGCCAGCAGCCAAGATAAGGCGGGGGCAAAAGAGACCCAGTACTTC. Protein product: CASSQDKAGAKETQYF. V and J are TRBV4-2 and TRBJ2-5, with D tentatively TRBD2 (7 bases). This CDR3 is built from 16 residues. Trimming removed 0 bases at V and 3 bases at J, with 14 bases between. The germline V gene encodes CDR1 LGHNA and CDR2 YNFKEQ.

The chain uses TRBV18 and TRBJ2-7, with a possible D match to TRBD2 (6 bases). CDR1 and CDR2 from the germline V gene are KGHSH and LQKENI. This CDR3 region has 14 residues. V lost 3 bases and J lost 2, with 11 bases in between. CDR3 DNA: TGTGCCAGCTCACCTCGGACTATCACCTACGAGCAGTACTTC. Amino acids: CASSPRTITYEQYF.